One and the same sample provided the 25 T cell receptor beta chains below, sequenced in a study of shared clonotypes between healthy human individuals. Method: immunoSEQ multiplex PCR; TCRdb's copy keeps in-frame clones and lacks some. The table includes 800,000 to 1,200,000 clones, 75% to 80% detected once. Material: memory CD4+ T cells from PBMCs. Subset in this sample: CD45RA-negative fraction. The receptors were gathered from a man aged 18 to 29 in good health. Some clones in this sample may be carry-over from other donors' samples.

The chain has TRBV7-2 and TRBJ2-7; TRBD2 agrees at 9 bases. CDR1 and CDR2 (germline): SGHTA, FQGNSA. The V gene end was trimmed by 0 bases and the J gene end by 3 bases; junction bases not matched to a gene: 6. The CDR3 runs 16 residues. Here the CDR3 reads CASSLASAGGNYEQYF. CDR3 coding DNA: TGTGCCAGCAGCTTAGCGTCAGCGGGAGGCAACTACGAGCAGTACTTC.

J is TRBJ2-1 and V is TRBV2, with TRBD2 matching 12 bases. Germline CDR1 and CDR2: SNHLY and FYNNEI. The CDR3 sequence is 20 residues long. V lost 6 bases to trimming and J lost 9 bases; unmatched junction nucleotides: 24. CDR3 in DNA: TGTGCCAGCAGCGAGCCCGGGACAGGGGAGGCTAGCGGGAGGGCCAGTGAGCAGTTCTTC. Translating it yields CASSEPGTGEASGRASEQFF.

This rearrangement joins TRBV5-1 to TRBJ2-6; D call uncertain. V lost 4 bases to trimming and J lost 3 bases, with 8 bases between them. The CDR3 totals 14 residues. Germline V gene lookup returns CDR1 SGHRS and CDR2 YFSETQ. CDR3 sequence: CASSEVGGANVLTF. Here the CDR3 DNA reads TGCGCCAGCAGCGAGGTGGGTGGGGCCAACGTCCTGACTTTC.

This clone appeared a few times. The V call is TRBV27, the J call TRBJ2-2, with D possibly TRBD2 on 6 matching bases. V was shortened by 3 bases and J by 3 bases, with 11 bases between the two germline ends. The CDR3 covers 15 residues. Germline V CDR1 and CDR2: MNHEY, SMNVEV (reference sequence). This chain's CDR3 is CASSFDRRDTGELFF. The CDR3 DNA sequence: TGTGCCAGCAGTTTCGATAGGAGGGACACCGGGGAGCTGTTTTTT.

The chain couples TRBV11-1 to TRBJ1-1; D uncertain. This CDR3 contains 13 residues. Germline CDR1 and CDR2: SGHAT and FQDESV (reference sequence). The ends were cut back, 3 bases at V and 3 bases at J, with 8 bases in the middle. CDR3 nucleotides: TGTGCCAGCAGCTTCCAGGTATACACTGAAGCTTTCTTT. Translated, it gives CASSFQVYTEAFF.

The genes are TRBV6-5 and TRBJ1-1; 9 bases map to TRBD1. CDR1 is MNHEY and CDR2 is SVGAGI in the germline V gene. This CDR3 is 16 amino acids long. V lost 4 bases, J lost 4 bases, and 10 bases stayed unmatched. The DNA of the CDR3 is TGTGCCAGCAGTTCCGTCCCGGGACAGGGTTCCACTGAAGCTTTCTTT. It encodes CASSSVPGQGSTEAFF.

The V call is TRBV4-2, the J call TRBJ1-6; D possibly corresponds to TRBD1 (5 bases). Trimming removed 1 base at V and 10 bases at J, with 17 bases between. Per the germline V gene, CDR1 is LGHNA and CDR2 is YNFKEQ. CDR3 size: 16 residues. DNA of the CDR3: TGTGCCAGCAGCCAAGTCGCCGGGACTACGGCATCACCCCTCCACTTT. Encoded protein: CASSQVAGTTASPLHF.

A few counts support this clone. In DNA form, the CDR3 reads TGTGCCAGCAGCCCCCGGGACAGGGGTTCAGGCTACACCTTC. Its protein product is CASSPRDRGSGYTF. The genes are TRBV5-8 and TRBJ1-2, with TRBD1 matching over 10 bases. With 4 bases clipped from V and 8 bases from J, the junction kept 8 bases outside the gene matches. Per germline, CDR1 SGHTS and CDR2 YDEGEE. The CDR3 loop spans 14 amino acids.

V is TRBV4-2 and J is TRBJ2-7; 14 bases agree with TRBD2. The ends lost 1 base at V and 6 bases at J; junction bases unmatched: 17. The CDR3 covers 20 residues. Germline V lookup: CDR1 LGHNA, CDR2 YNFKEQ. The CDR3 bases are TGTGCCAGCAGCCAAGTTTTCGGGGGCGTTGGACTAGCGGGAGGCGGCGAGCAGTACTTC. Amino acids: CASSQVFGGVGLAGGGEQYF.

The chain couples TRBV5-1 to TRBJ1-4; D unclear. This CDR3 spans 15 amino acids. Trimming shortened V by 0 bases and J by 8 bases, and 14 bases separated the two germline ends. Germline V gene lookup returns CDR1 SGHRS and CDR2 YFSETQ. The CDR3 loop is CASSLAGGKWEKLFF. The CDR3 bases are TGCGCCAGCAGCTTGGCAGGAGGGAAGTGGGAAAAACTGTTTTTT.

The rearrangement uses TRBV15 and TRBJ1-2; TRBD1 is a possible D gene (6 bases). V dropped 0 bases and J dropped 6 bases, with 17 bases sitting between them. Per the germline V gene, CDR1 is LNHNV and CDR2 is YYDKDF (reference sequence). This CDR3 comprises 16 residues. CDR3 in DNA: TGTGCCACCAGCAGAGATGGAAGGGGGGGCGAAAATGGCTACACCTTC. Protein sequence: CATSRDGRGGENGYTF.

Worth noting for this clone: Different DNA sequences within this sample yield the same CDR3. As DNA, the CDR3 is TGTGCCACCAGCAGGGACCGATACGAGCAGTACTTC. This sequence encodes CATSRDRYEQYF. The chain employs TRBV15 and TRBJ2-7; no firm D call. Germline CDR1 is LNHNV and CDR2 is YYDKDF (reference sequence). CDR3 length equals 12 residues. The ends were cut back, 3 bases at V and 4 bases at J, with 7 bases in the middle.

The chain carries TRBV19 and TRBJ2-7, with TRBD1 identical over 8 bases. Germline CDR1 reads LNHDA; CDR2 reads SQIVND (reference sequence). The CDR3 sequence is 15 residues long. The trim removed 4 bases at V and 1 base at J, leaving 6 bases unmatched. The CDR3 nucleotides are TGTGCCAGTAGTACAAACCGGGACAGGTCCTACGAGCAGTACTTC. Protein sequence: CASSTNRDRSYEQYF.

The gene calls are TRBV19 and TRBJ2-7, with TRBD1 as a possible D gene (5 bases). The germline CDR1 and CDR2 sequences are LNHDA and SQIVND (reference sequence). Trimming shortened V by 0 bases and J by 2 bases, and 8 bases separated the two germline ends. The CDR3 loop spans 14 amino acids. Here the CDR3 DNA reads TGTGCCAGTAGTATAGATCGACAGCCCTACGAGCAGTACTTC. Amino acids: CASSIDRQPYEQYF.

Worth noting for this clone: Other DNA sequences within the sample encode an identical CDR3. The chain joins TRBV28 to TRBJ2-7; 8 bases match TRBD2. This CDR3 is built from 15 residues. CDR1 and CDR2 from the germline V gene are MDHEN and SYDVKM. The V gene end was trimmed by 1 base and the J gene end by 2 bases; junction bases not matched to a gene: 4. CDR3 region: CASSLLSGRAYEQYF. The CDR3 DNA reads TGTGCCAGCAGTTTATTGTCCGGGAGGGCCTACGAGCAGTACTTC.

The V gene is TRBV29-1, the J gene TRBJ2-5; 8 bases fit TRBD1. The CDR3 is made up of 13 amino acids. Trimming removed 7 bases from V and 2 bases from J; junction bases left unmatched: 6. Germline CDR1 reads SQVTM; CDR2 reads ANQGSEA. The CDR3 nucleotides are TGCAGCGGGAGACAGGGGATACAAGAGACCCAGTACTTC. Translation: CSGRQGIQETQYF.

This clone was seen many times. Other DNA sequences within the sample encode an identical CDR3. The chain has TRBV27 and TRBJ2-7; D not certain. CDR3 size: 13 residues. CDR1 MNHEY and CDR2 SMNVEV come from the germline V gene (reference sequence). V was shortened by 0 bases and J by 0 bases, with 3 bases between the two germline ends. CDR3 amino acids: CASSLSFSYEQYF. The CDR3 region has the DNA TGTGCCAGCAGTTTATCCTTCTCCTACGAGCAGTACTTC.

V and J are TRBV12-5 and TRBJ2-3, with D tentatively TRBD2 (6 bases). V dropped 5 bases and J dropped 3 bases, with 9 bases sitting between them. Germline CDR1 LGHNT, CDR2 FRNRAP. This CDR3 has 13 residues. The CDR3 DNA reads as TGTGCTAGTGGTGGGGACTGGACAGATACGCAGTATTTT. Amino acid sequence: CASGGDWTDTQYF.

The V call is TRBV28, the J call TRBJ2-1; the D gene is possibly TRBD2 (5 bases). Trimming cost V 4 bases and J 0 bases, with 13 bases left between them. Germline-derived CDR1 and CDR2 are MDHEN and SYDVKM. The CDR3 totals 16 residues. CDR3 nucleotide sequence: TGTGCCAGCAGTTCCCTCAGCAGCGGCTCCTACAATGAGCAGTTCTTC. Protein product: CASSSLSSGSYNEQFF.

This clone appeared a single time. This chain uses TRBV6-4 with TRBJ1-4, with D possibly matching TRBD1 (5 bases). Germline V gene lookup returns CDR1 MRHNA and CDR2 SNTAGT. The CDR3 has 14 residues. V was trimmed by 3 bases and J by 8 bases, leaving 13 bases between them. CDR3 nucleotides: TGTGCCAGCAGTGAGGGACCCCGAGGGGAAAAACTGTTTTTT. Protein: CASSEGPRGEKLFF.

This clone was counted between two and nine times. V is TRBV4-1 and J is TRBJ1-2; a weak D match, TRBD1 (5 bases). CDR1 and CDR2 from the germline V gene are MGHRA and YSYEKL. V lost 2 bases and J 4 bases, leaving 8 bases between the germline ends. The CDR3 has 13 residues. CDR3 region: CASSQRGGYGYTF. The CDR3 nucleotides read TGCGCCAGCAGCCAAAGGGGCGGCTATGGCTACACCTTC.

The chain carries TRBV18 and TRBJ2-7, with D perhaps TRBD1 (5 bases). Germline values: CDR1 KGHSH, CDR2 LQKENI. This CDR3 comprises 16 residues. Trimming removed 0 bases from V and 3 bases from J, with 15 bases in between. The CDR3 DNA follows: TGTGCCAGCTCACCACCTTTGAGCACAGGCAACTACGAGCAGTACTTC. This encodes CASSPPLSTGNYEQYF.

The rearrangement uses TRBV6-1 and TRBJ2-7; no definite D call. Trimming took off 0 bases at V and 2 bases at J, with 11 bases between the two ends. Germline V gene data show CDR1 as MNHNS and CDR2 as SASEGT. The CDR3 is made up of 15 amino acids. DNA of the CDR3: TGTGCCAGCAGTGAAGCGCCCGGGTCACCCTACGAGCAGTACTTC. Translating gives CASSEAPGSPYEQYF.

The CDR3 spells CASSYPKTGANTGELFF. CDR3 in DNA: TGTGCCAGCAGCTACCCGAAGACGGGGGCGAACACCGGGGAGCTGTTTTTT. The rearrangement joins TRBV11-2 to TRBJ2-2; TRBD2 might be the D (6 bases). CDR1 SGHAT and CDR2 FQNNGV come from the germline V gene. The CDR3 totals 17 residues. V lost 4 bases, J lost 0 bases, and 15 bases lay in between.

This clone was detected only a few times. The chain employs TRBV9 and TRBJ2-2; 8 nucleotides agree with TRBD2. Germline values: CDR1 SGDLS, CDR2 YYNGEE. V lost 0 bases, J lost 7 bases, and 8 bases stayed unmatched. This CDR3 has 16 residues. The CDR3 DNA reads TGTGCCAGCAGCGTAGGCAGCGGGAGTTTTCACGGGGAGCTGTTTTTT. Translation: CASSVGSGSFHGELFF.